This entry concerns a single TCR beta chain. It lacks a known antigen. No base quality values were provided; no much bigger clone lies one nucleotide off. The CDR3 covers 13 residues, taking in both the cysteine and the phenylalanine. The only DNA kept is the CDR3, 39 bases in frame from the first base. The germline V gene (reference sequence) specifies SEHNR as CDR1 and FQNEAQ as CDR2. V is pared back by 4 bases and J by 7 bases, with 13 bases lying between the germline termini. These data are taken from a study of glioma-infiltrating T cells after dendritic cell vaccination (dated by TCRdb to the mid-2010s). Describing the broader study: A cohort of 15 or so glioblastoma patients from Phase I and II dendritic cell vaccination trials was included, of whom 9 were newly diagnosed and 6 had recurrent disease. Between about 2002 and 2013, the patients were given dendritic cell vaccination pulsed with autologous tumor lysate. The vaccine consisted of monocyte-derived dendritic cells cultured roughly 7 days with IL-4 and GM-CSF, then pulsed overnight with autologous tumor lysate. Patients received three intradermal dendritic cell vaccine injections at biweekly intervals in the arm below the axilla. In glioblastoma patients vaccinated with dendritic cells, deep sequencing of TCR beta CDR3 regions served to measure the amount of tumor-infiltrating lymphocytes and to compare repertoires between tumor and blood. TCR sequencing metrics, including TIL content and tumor-blood repertoire overlap, were correlated with survival after dendritic cell vaccination.

Using the immunoSEQ assay, TCRB CDR3 regions were amplified from 2 micrograms of genomic DNA, or from all available DNA when less than that was on hand. For multiplex PCR, 60 forward primers for TCR V beta segments and 13 reverse primers for J beta segments were used. To estimate reads per starting template, synthetic control templates were spiked into each sample at limiting dilution. The Illumina HiSeq System generated sequencing reads of 87 bp. As for the original processing: PCR and sequencing errors were removed by a nearest neighbor algorithm that merged closely related sequences. TCR overlap was defined as the percentage of unique tumor TCR beta sequences that were also present in the same patient's peripheral blood. TCRdb took over this immuneACCESS table, retaining in-frame rearrangements with V and J assigned. Such tables are incomplete; in checked studies, under half of the missing clones stem from an unresolved V gene, and the remainder is unexplained. V and J calls and clone size are those listed in that table; D and trimming were worked out from the DNA. The sample yields 93,000 or so clones; roughly four fifths were counted once. The ten largest clones capture 12% of the sample.

The paper as a whole reports these results and caveats: Higher estimated pretreatment TIL content predicted longer time to progression and overall survival after dendritic cell vaccination. The three-group TCR overlap response model was described as speculative and requiring prospective validation. No direct relationship between TCR clonality and survival was found, suggesting a diverse polyclonal response may matter. The cohort was small and heterogeneous, and full blood and tumor sets were available for few patients, with initial-recurrent tumor pairs available for even fewer patients.

To be selected, patients needed enough residual fresh-frozen tumor tissue and more than two years of available survival data. Although molecular status otherwise differed among the glioblastoma patients, no patient had an isocitrate dehydrogenase mutation. PBMC collection took place before vaccination, two weeks after the third vaccination, and at tumor progression if progression occurred. The Qiagen DNeasy Blood extraction Kit was used to extract genomic DNA. The material was blood, obtained before dendritic cell vaccination. This TCR derives from a human donor with glioblastoma. Rearrangement joined TRBV7-9 to TRBJ2-5; the D gene is perhaps TRBD1, on 5 matching bases. The CDR3 protein is CASSSGSQGTQYF. The sequenced DNA is TGTGCCAGCAGCTCAGGGTCCCAGGGGACCCAGTACTTC.